This paragraph reports one T cell receptor (beta chain). There is no known antigen for this receptor. Base qualities are not recorded, but no much larger clone differs from it by a single base. The sample was run on an Illumina HiSeq 2000. TCR beta chain libraries were generated by multiplex PCR amplification. High-throughput sequencing was used to analyze the amplified TCR beta chain products. TCRdb cleaned the public reads at Q25 with fastp, built clones with MiXCR and kept in-frame beta chains. Entries that share a CDR3 protein sequence are merged under the most common genes and DNA. The sample profile shows 13,000 or so distinct CDR3 sequences; 62% of them were found once. The ten largest clones capture approximately 49% of the sample. These data come from a study of breast tumors, draining lymph nodes, adjacent tissues (dated by TCRdb to the mid-2010s). Context from the whole study: Breast cancer patients provided tumor, adjacent nontumor tissue and axillary lymph nodes, and the study compared the TCR beta repertoires across these three sources. In human breast cancer, the study set out to evaluate how tumor, surrounding tissue and draining lymph node repertoires relate to one another and whether T cells may move between these sites.

Overall results and qualifications from the work: A scenario in which most tumor T cells derive from the lymph node and then expand within tumor tissue was judged to be consistent with the data. Tumor T-cell repertoires showed less diversity than lymph node repertoires and more diversity than nontumor tissue repertoires, and tumor T-cell repertoires showed preferential V and J gene usage. Tumor and nontumor tissue repertoires were found to be significantly more similar in luminal-like than in basal-like breast cancer. The study presented the conclusion that tumor T cells originate in lymph nodes as consistent with a hypothesis, not as something directly demonstrated.

The CDR3 goes from the cysteine to the phenylalanine over 13 residues. Only CDR3 DNA remains: 39 bases, in frame from the first base. Trimming at the junction amounts to 2 bases on V and 14 bases on J, and the germline ends lie 15 bases apart. Adjacent samples consisted of nontumor breast tissue surrounding the tumor. The sequenced sample consisted of tumor-adjacent breast tissue. The source of this sequence is a female donor with breast cancer. Some clones in this sample may be carry-over from other donors' samples. This receptor chain uses TRBV12-3 or TRBV12-4 and TRBJ1-4; there is no confident call for the D gene. In nucleotide form, the sequence is TGTGCCAGCAGTTTAAGGGCCCTACCTGGGCTGTTTTTT. It is translated as CASSLRALPGLFF.